This T cell receptor (beta chain) is drawn from a study of shared clonotypes between healthy human individuals. Whole-study results and caveats: A handful of donors held about 5% of naive CD4 clonotypes in common. Generation of non-shared clonotypes was less probable than generation of clonotypes shared by all four donors.

The ends lost 4 bases at V and 7 bases at J; junction bases unmatched: 7. Per the germline V gene, CDR1 is MDHEN and CDR2 is SYDVKM. This CDR3 region has 13 residues. Around 30,000 T cell genomes (about 210 ng DNA) went into each sorted-subset replicate. Authors' processing steps: With immunoSEQ giving junction-only sequences and no quality scores, filtering differed. The protocol was immunoSEQ multiplex PCR, while the TCRdb copy is restricted to in-frame clones and leaves out a portion. V and J calls and clone size are copied from that table; D and trimming were computed from the DNA. The repertoire holds 640,000 or so clones, about two thirds seen once, with roughly 1.8% in the top ten. The sample holds one count of this clone. Its antigen is currently unknown.

Sequenced sample: memory CD4+ T cells sorted from blood. Subset: CD45RA-negative fraction. The receptor's source is a woman aged 25 to 39 in good health. The chain recombines TRBV28 with TRBJ2-7; 7 positions agree with TRBD2. CDR3 amino acids: CASSSTSVGEQYF. The DNA of the CDR3 is TGTGCCAGCAGTTCTACTAGCGTTGGGGAGCAGTACTTC.